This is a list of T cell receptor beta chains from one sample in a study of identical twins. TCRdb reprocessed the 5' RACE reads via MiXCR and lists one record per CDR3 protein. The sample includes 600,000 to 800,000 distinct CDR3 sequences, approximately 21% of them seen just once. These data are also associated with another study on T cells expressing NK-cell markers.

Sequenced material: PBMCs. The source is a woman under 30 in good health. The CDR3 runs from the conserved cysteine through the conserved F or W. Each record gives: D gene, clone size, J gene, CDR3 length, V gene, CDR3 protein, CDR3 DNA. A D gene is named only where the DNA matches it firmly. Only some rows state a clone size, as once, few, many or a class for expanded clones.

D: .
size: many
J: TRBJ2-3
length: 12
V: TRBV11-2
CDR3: CASSPGEGTQYF
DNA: TGTGCCAGCAGTCCAGGGGAAGGTACGCAGTATTTT

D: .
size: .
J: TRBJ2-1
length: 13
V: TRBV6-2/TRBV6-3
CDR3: CASSPRPGDEQFF
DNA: TGTGCCAGCAGTCCACGCCCCGGTGATGAGCAGTTCTTC

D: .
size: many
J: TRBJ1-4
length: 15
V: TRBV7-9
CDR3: CASSPTGATNEKLFF
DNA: TGTGCCAGCAGCCCCACGGGTGCAACTAATGAAAAACTGTTTTTT

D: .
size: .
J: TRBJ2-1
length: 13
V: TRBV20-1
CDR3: CSARGNAHNEQFF
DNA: TGCAGTGCTAGAGGGAACGCGCACAATGAGCAGTTCTTC

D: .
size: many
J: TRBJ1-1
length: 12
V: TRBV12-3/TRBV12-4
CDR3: CASSWGVTEAFF
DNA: TGTGCCAGCAGTTGGGGGGTCACTGAAGCTTTCTTT

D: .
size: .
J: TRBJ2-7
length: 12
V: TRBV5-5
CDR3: CASSRPSYEQYF
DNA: TGTGCCAGCAGCCGGCCATCCTACGAGCAGTACTTC

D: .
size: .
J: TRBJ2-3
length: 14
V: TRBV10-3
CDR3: CAISVRADVDTQYF
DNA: TGTGCCATCAGTGTCAGGGCCGACGTGGATACGCAGTATTTT

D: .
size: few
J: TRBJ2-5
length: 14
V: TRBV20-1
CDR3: CSARGISSGETQYF
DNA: TGCAGTGCTAGAGGGATTAGCTCGGGGGAGACCCAGTACTTC

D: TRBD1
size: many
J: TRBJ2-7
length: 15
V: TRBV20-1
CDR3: CSAKPATGRSYEQYF
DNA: TGCAGTGCTAAGCCTGCGACAGGGCGTTCCTACGAGCAGTACTTC

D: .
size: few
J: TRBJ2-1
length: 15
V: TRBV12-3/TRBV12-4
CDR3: CASSSNREPYNEQFF
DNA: TGTGCCAGCAGTTCTAACAGGGAGCCCTACAATGAGCAGTTCTTC

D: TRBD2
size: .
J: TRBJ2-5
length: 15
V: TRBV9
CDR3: CAISGGRGGGETQYF
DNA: TGTGCCATCAGCGGGGGACGGGGGGGTGGAGAGACCCAGTACTTC

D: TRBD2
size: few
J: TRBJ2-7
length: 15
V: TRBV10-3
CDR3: CAISEGLAGGFEQYF
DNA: TGTGCCATCAGTGAGGGTCTAGCGGGAGGGTTTGAGCAGTACTTC

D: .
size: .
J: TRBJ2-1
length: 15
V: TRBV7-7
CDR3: CASSLAPGGESEQFF
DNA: TGTGCCAGCAGCTTAGCTCCGGGGGGCGAATCTGAGCAGTTCTTC

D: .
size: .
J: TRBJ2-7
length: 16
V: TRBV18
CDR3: CASSPRLSRARYEQYF
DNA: TGTGCCAGCTCACCCCGACTCAGTAGGGCCCGGTACGAGCAGTACTTC

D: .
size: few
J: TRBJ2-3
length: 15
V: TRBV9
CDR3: CASSARRTNTDTQYF
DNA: TGTGCCAGCAGCGCACGACGGACGAACACAGATACGCAGTATTTT

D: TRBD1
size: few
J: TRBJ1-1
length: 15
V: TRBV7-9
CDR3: CASSSGTGGGTEAFF
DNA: TGTGCCAGCAGTTCCGGGACAGGGGGCGGAACTGAAGCTTTCTTT

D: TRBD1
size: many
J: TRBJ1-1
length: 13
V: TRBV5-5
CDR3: CASSSRQGQEAFF
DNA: TGTGCCAGCAGCAGTAGACAGGGACAAGAAGCTTTCTTT

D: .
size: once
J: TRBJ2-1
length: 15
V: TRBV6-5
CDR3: CASSYSSSATNEQFF
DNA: TGTGCCAGCAGTTACTCGTCTAGCGCTACCAATGAGCAGTTCTTC

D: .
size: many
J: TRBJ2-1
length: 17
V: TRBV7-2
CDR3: CASSLARWRPLEDEQFF
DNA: TGTGCCAGCAGCTTAGCCAGGTGGCGGCCCCTGGAAGATGAGCAGTTCTTC

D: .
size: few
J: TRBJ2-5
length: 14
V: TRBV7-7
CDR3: CASSLPLGGETQYF
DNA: TGTGCTAGCAGCTTACCTCTGGGCGGGGAGACCCAGTACTTC

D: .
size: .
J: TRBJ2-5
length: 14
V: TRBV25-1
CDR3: CASTWGSLQETQYF
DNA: TGTGCCAGCACCTGGGGCAGCCTCCAAGAGACCCAGTACTTC

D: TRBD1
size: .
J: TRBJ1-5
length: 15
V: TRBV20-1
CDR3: CSAPSRQGRGQPQHF
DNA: TGCAGTGCACCTTCCCGACAGGGAAGAGGTCAGCCCCAGCATTTT

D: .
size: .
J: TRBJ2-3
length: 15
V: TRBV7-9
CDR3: CASSPQGRSTDTQYF
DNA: TGTGCCAGCAGCCCCCAGGGGAGAAGCACAGATACGCAGTATTTT

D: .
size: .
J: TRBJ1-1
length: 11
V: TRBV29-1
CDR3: CSVRLNTEAFF
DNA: TGCAGCGTCCGGCTGAACACTGAAGCTTTCTTT

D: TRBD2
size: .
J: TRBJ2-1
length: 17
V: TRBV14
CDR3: CASSQVGLADKYNEQFF
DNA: TGTGCCAGCAGCCAAGTAGGACTAGCGGACAAGTACAATGAGCAGTTCTTC

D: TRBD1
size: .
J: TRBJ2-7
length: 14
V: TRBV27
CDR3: CASSLQGAWNEQYF
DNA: TGTGCCAGCAGTCTACAGGGGGCATGGAACGAGCAGTACTTC

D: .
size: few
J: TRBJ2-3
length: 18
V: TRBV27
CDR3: CASSLSSIAGTLTDTQYF
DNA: TGTGCCAGCAGTTTATCTTCGATCGCCGGGACTCTCACAGATACGCAGTATTTT

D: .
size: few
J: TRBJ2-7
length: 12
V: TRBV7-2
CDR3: CASSFTLDEQYF
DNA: TGTGCCAGCAGCTTCACCTTGGACGAGCAGTACTTC

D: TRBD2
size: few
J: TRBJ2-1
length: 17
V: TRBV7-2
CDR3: CASSISLTSGSRNEQFF
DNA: TGTGCCAGCAGCATCTCACTGACTAGCGGGAGTCGGAATGAGCAGTTCTTC

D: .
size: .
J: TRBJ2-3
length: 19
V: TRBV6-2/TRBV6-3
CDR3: CASSYRPGLSFERGDTQYF
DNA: TGTGCCAGCAGTTATAGACCGGGACTCTCTTTCGAGCGTGGAGATACGCAGTATTTT

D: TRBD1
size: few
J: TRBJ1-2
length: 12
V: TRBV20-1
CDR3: CSAWDSRYGYTF
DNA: TGCAGTGCTTGGGACAGTCGGTATGGCTACACCTTC

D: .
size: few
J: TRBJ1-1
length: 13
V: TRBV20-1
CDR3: CSASRGYDTEAFF
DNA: TGCAGTGCTTCCAGGGGCTACGACACTGAAGCTTTCTTT

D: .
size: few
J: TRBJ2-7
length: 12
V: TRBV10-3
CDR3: CAISESRGEQYF
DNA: TGTGCCATCAGTGAGTCGAGGGGGGAGCAGTACTTC

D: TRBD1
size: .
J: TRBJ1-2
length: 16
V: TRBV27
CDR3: CASSNRGSPPYYGYTF
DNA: TGTGCCAGCAGCAACAGGGGTTCCCCCCCCTACTATGGCTACACCTTC

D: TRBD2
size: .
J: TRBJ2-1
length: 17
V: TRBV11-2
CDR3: CASSLVYSGSSYNEQFF
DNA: TGTGCCAGCAGCTTAGTCTATAGCGGGAGCTCCTACAATGAGCAGTTCTTC

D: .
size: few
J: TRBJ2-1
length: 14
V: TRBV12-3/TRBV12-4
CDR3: CASSPFEGAVEQFF
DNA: TGTGCCAGCAGCCCATTCGAAGGGGCCGTCGAGCAGTTCTTC

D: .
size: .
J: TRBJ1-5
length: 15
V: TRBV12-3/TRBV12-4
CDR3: CASSPGRLGNQPQHF
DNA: TGTGCCAGCAGTCCCGGCCGTCTGGGCAATCAGCCCCAGCATTTT

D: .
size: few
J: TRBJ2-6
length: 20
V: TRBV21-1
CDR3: CASRDLPGPHPSAGANVLTF
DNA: TGTGCCAGCAGAGATCTCCCCGGACCGCACCCCTCGGCTGGGGCCAACGTCCTGACTTTC

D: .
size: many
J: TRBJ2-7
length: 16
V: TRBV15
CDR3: CATSPGSSGVVYEQYF
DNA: TGTGCCACCAGCCCAGGGTCGTCGGGGGTGGTCTACGAGCAGTACTTC

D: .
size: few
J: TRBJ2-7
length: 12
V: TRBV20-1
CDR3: CSARDFSYEQYF
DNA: TGCAGTGCTCGGGACTTTTCCTACGAGCAGTACTTC

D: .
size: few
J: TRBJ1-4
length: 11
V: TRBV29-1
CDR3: CSVESGGKLFF
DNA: TGCAGCGTTGAATCCGGGGGAAAACTGTTTTTT